This T cell receptor (beta chain) comes out of a study of STAT3 mutations in large granular lymphocyte leukemia. Study-level background: 40% of treated T-LGLL patients showed hematologic response to immunosuppression.

Roughly 41,000 productive templates were obtained per sample on average. Libraries were prepared by immunoSEQ multiplex PCR; TCRdb keeps only in-frame clonotypes and omits some of them. The sample contains 3,000 or so clones, more than 60% of which appear only once. The study, taken as a whole, reports: Samples missed the first appearance of the clone. In T-cell large granular lymphocyte leukemia, about half of patients showed multiple immunodominant subclonotypes. Some patients had dominant TCR clones larger than their STAT3 mutant burden.

Regarding this clone: Its cognate antigen is unknown.

Per germline, CDR1 SGHRS and CDR2 YFSETQ. V lost 4 bases to trimming and J lost 2 bases; unmatched junction nucleotides: 4. The CDR3 runs to 14 residues. The sample was peripheral blood mononuclear cells. The receptor's source is a woman in her forties with T-cell large granular lymphocyte leukemia. Some clones in this sample may be carry-over from other donors' samples. The rearrangement uses TRBV5-1 and TRBJ2-5; 8 nucleotides align to TRBD1. The CDR3 sequence is CASSIRTGQETQYF. CDR3 nucleotide sequence: TGCGCCAGCAGCATCCGGACAGGGCAAGAGACCCAGTACTTC.